These 8 T cell receptor beta chains share one sample of origin, sequenced in a study of blood T cell repertoires in COVID-19. This table comes from immunoSEQ multiplex PCR, and its TCRdb copy is limited to in-frame clones, with some not included. The sample includes over 200,000 clones, roughly 80% of them seen just once. Sequencing was performed on PBMCs or T cells enriched from blood (not recorded which). These receptors came from a man aged 60 to 75 who had recovered from COVID-19.

The chain couples TRBV27 to TRBJ1-1; no reliable D call. The CDR3 spans 14 residues. The ends were cut back, 2 bases at V and 5 bases at J, with 12 bases in the middle. The germline gives CDR1 MNHEY, CDR2 SMNVEV (reference sequence). CDR3 residues: CASSLGGGRTEAFF. CDR3 nucleotides: TGTGCCAGCAGTTTAGGAGGAGGGCGGACTGAAGCTTTCTTT.

This chain connects TRBV7-9 to TRBJ2-7; a weak D match, TRBD2 (5 bases). V lost 5 bases and J lost 6, with 23 bases in between. Germline V gene data show CDR1 as SEHNR and CDR2 as FQNEAQ (reference sequence). This CDR3 has 16 amino acids. The CDR3 DNA is TGTGCCAGCAGCAAAGCTTCTAGCTCGACCTATGGCGAGCAGTACTTC. Its protein is CASSKASSSTYGEQYF.

The chain combines TRBV7-9 with TRBJ1-3; D may be TRBD1 (5 bases). V was clipped by 3 bases and J by 3 bases, with 18 bases between them. The germline CDR1 and CDR2 sequences are SEHNR and FQNEAQ (reference sequence). CDR3 size: 17 residues. CDR3 sequence reads: CASSLRAGQGDGNTIYF. DNA for the CDR3: TGTGCCAGCAGCTTGCGTGCGGGGCAGGGCGATGGAAACACCATATATTTT.

The chain couples TRBV9 to TRBJ1-2; no clear D gene. Germline-derived CDR1 and CDR2 are SGDLS and YYNGEE. The CDR3 consists of 14 residues. Trimming removed 4 bases at V and 4 bases at J, with 14 bases between. The CDR3 nucleotides are TGTGCCAGCAGCCTAGCCGGGAGCCTCTATGGCTACACCTTC. Encoded protein: CASSLAGSLYGYTF.

The chain carries TRBV11-3 and TRBJ1-1; 11 nucleotides match TRBD1. J was trimmed by 3 bases and V by 6 bases; bases with no gene match: 12. The CDR3 is 17 residues long. Germline CDR1 reads SGHNT; CDR2 reads YENEEA. CDR3 in DNA: TGTGCCAGCAGACCAACTGTGGACAGGGGGCGGGACACTGAAGCTTTCTTT. It codes for CASRPTVDRGRDTEAFF.

The table lists this clone with a count of one. V is TRBV7-9 and J is TRBJ2-5, with TRBD1 identical over 10 bases. V shed 5 bases and J 3 bases; nucleotides not matched to a gene: 12. Germline CDR1 reads SEHNR; CDR2 reads FQNEAQ (reference sequence). The CDR3 length is 17 residues. CDR3 nucleotides: TGTGCCAGCAGCCGAACTAAGACGGGGACAGGGGAAGAGACCCAGTACTTC. Amino acid sequence: CASSRTKTGTGEETQYF.

The chain links TRBV3-1 (or the pseudogene TRBV3-2) to TRBJ1-6, with D tentatively TRBD1 (6 bases). CDR1 and CDR2 (germline): LGHDT, YNNKEL (reference sequence). V was cut by 4 bases and J by 4 bases, with 8 bases left in between. The CDR3 is 14 amino acids. CDR3 protein: CASSPGQYNSPLHF. CDR3 in DNA: TGTGCCAGCAGCCCAGGACAGTATAATTCACCCCTCCACTTT.

The chain carries TRBV3-1 (or the pseudogene TRBV3-2) and TRBJ1-6, with D hard to call. The CDR3 sequence is 13 residues long. Trimming shortened V by 4 bases and J by 8 bases, and 9 bases separated the two germline ends. The germline V gene has CDR1 LGHDT and CDR2 YNNKEL (reference sequence). The CDR3 region has the DNA TGTGCCAGCAGCCTACGTCAGGATTCACCCCTCCACTTT. This codes for CASSLRQDSPLHF.